This T cell receptor beta chain was recovered during a study of human T cells and chemical hapten exposure. At the level of the study: Predominantly women, the patients had alopecia areata, totalis or universalis.

The sample holds many counts of this clonotype. Original analysis: Sample TCR counts, which ranged from roughly 23,224 to 750,000, had a median of approximately 96,000. A single record per CDR3 protein comes from TCRdb applying MiXCR to the RACE reads. The V and J calls and clone size come from TCRdb's table, not from the authors' own analysis. Of roughly 380,000 distinct CDR3 sequences listed, roughly 5% were seen once; the top ten hold around 2.6%. The time point: pre-sensitization, week 0. Treatment described: therapeutic diphenylcyclopropenone sensitization with weekly scalp DPC. This receptor was identified in a woman in her forties or fifties with alopecia areata. Some clones in this sample may be carry-over from other donors' samples. The sequencing here drew on whole blood, taken in connection with sensitization to the hapten diphenylcyclopropenone (DPC).

CDR3 DNA: TGTGCCAGCAGCACCGGGACTAGCGTTGGGACCCAGTACTTC. Residues: CASSTGTSVGTQYF. The rearrangement joins TRBV5-6 to TRBJ2-5; TRBD2 aligns across 10 bases. CDR3 size: 14 residues. Looked up from germline, CDR1 is SGHDT and CDR2 is YYEEEE. V was clipped by 4 bases and J by 7 bases; unmatched bases: 7.